The T cell receptor (beta chain) under discussion was sequenced for a study of cytotoxic CD8 clonotypes in ibrutinib-treated CLL. Study-level findings and limits: Different sampling times were used for sustained-remission and progressing patients. A rise in clonality was seen at ibrutinib response, and a fall back toward baseline was seen at progression.

About 2 micrograms of genomic DNA from cryopreserved PBMCs went into TCR beta libraries. The table came from immunoSEQ multiplex PCR; TCRdb's copy has only in-frame clones and leaves some out. The table lists some 80,000 clones, about 76% of them singletons. This CDR3 has 13 amino acids. V lost 4 bases, J lost 6 bases, and 2 bases stayed unmatched. The germline V gene encodes CDR1 LGHNA and CDR2 YSLEER. This clone was seen just once. As yet, its antigen is unknown. V gene TRBV4-3 combines with J gene TRBJ2-2; 7 positions agree with TRBD2. This sequence was found in a human donor with chronic lymphocytic leukemia. Specimen: PBMCs, collected after 12 months of ibrutinib treatment. The CDR3 DNA sequence: TGCGCCAGCAGCCCCCGGGGGGCCGGGGAGCTGTTTTTT. Its translation: CASSPRGAGELFF.